The sequence of this TCR beta chain was determined in a study of blood T cell repertoires in COVID-19. Study as a whole: In each case, the material was cDNA or gDNA derived from T cells, B-cell-depleted T cells, or PBMCs.

The study drew participants aged about 18 to 89 years from roughly 25 US areas. Allocation to cohorts depended on clinical history reported by the participants. Germline CDR1 is MNHEY and CDR2 is SMNVEV (reference sequence). The CDR3 runs to 14 residues. V dropped 2 bases and J dropped 5; count of bases not matched to a gene: 5. Original data processing: For nucleated cells, counts were estimated from reference gene primer amplification. Clones were read by immunoSEQ multiplex PCR, and TCRdb kept only the in-frame ones, dropping some. That table furnishes V, J and clone size, whereas the DNA furnished D and trimming. Of under 250,000 clones in the sample, 85% to 90% were seen once.

Sequenced: PBMCs or T cells enriched from blood (not recorded which). The rearrangement uses TRBV27 and TRBJ2-7, with 8 bases that match TRBD1. The clonotype was recovered from a woman between 18 and 29 years old in a cohort exposed to, infected with or recovered from COVID-19 (not recorded which). CDR3 bases: TGTGCCAGCAGTTTAGTACAGGGGGGAGACGAGCAGTACTTC. Protein product: CASSLVQGGDEQYF.